This TCR beta chain was identified in a study of T cell repertoires in cytomegalovirus infection. Study overall: HLA-B-restricted CMV epitopes that are well studied, plus recently identified HLA-C-restricted ones, were used by the study. It was the public TCR beta signatures that indicated both CMV infection and matching HLA type. Study observations and caveats: Ex vivo, HLA-C-restricted CMV-specific TCR beta clonotypes prevailed over the rest of the response. The study identified carriers of CMV plus the relevant HLA from cumulative public TCR beta family frequency.

On this clonotype: The antigen remains unidentified.

TCRdb fed the reads into MiXCR, producing one record per CDR3 protein. The data hold approximately 990,000 distinct CDR3 sequences, with around 32% observed a single time. Trimming stripped 5 bases from V and 1 base from J, with 9 bases between. This CDR3 is 14 amino acids long. Looked up from germline, CDR1 is MNHEY and CDR2 is SVGEGT. The source was cultured CD8+ T cells from PBMCs, collected from culture after CMV antigen stimulation. V and J are TRBV6-2 or TRBV6-3 and TRBJ2-1, with TRBD1 as a possible D gene (5 bases). The sequence came from a human donor in good health (CMV status not recorded). Some clones in this sample may be carry-over from other donors' samples. This CDR3 is CASSIQESYNEQFF. CDR3 in DNA: TGTGCCAGCAGTATACAGGAGTCCTACAATGAGCAGTTCTTC.